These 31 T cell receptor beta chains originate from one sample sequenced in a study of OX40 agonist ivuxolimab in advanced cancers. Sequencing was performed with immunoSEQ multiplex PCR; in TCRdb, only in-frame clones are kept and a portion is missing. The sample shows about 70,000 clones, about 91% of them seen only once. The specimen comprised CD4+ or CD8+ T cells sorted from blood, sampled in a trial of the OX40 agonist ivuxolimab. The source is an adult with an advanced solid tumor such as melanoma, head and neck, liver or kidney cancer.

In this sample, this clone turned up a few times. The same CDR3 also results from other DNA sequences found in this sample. The CDR3 DNA reads as TGTGCCAGCTCACCACCGAGCAGCTACGAGCAGTACTTC. Its protein is CASSPPSSYEQYF. The chain recombines TRBV18 with TRBJ2-7; D not certain. The CDR3 extends over 13 amino acids. V lost 0 bases, J lost 3 bases, and 6 bases lay in between. Germline V gene lookup returns CDR1 KGHSH and CDR2 LQKENI.

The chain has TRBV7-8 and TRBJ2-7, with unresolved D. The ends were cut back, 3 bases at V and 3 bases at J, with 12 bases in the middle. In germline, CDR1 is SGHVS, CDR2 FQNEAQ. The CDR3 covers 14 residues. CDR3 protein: CASSLDPQIYEQYF. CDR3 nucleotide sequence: TGTGCCAGCAGCTTGGACCCGCAGATCTACGAGCAGTACTTC.

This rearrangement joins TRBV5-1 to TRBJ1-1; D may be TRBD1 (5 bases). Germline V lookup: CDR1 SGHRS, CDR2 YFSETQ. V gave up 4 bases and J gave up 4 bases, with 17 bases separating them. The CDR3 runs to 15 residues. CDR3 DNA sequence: TGCGCCAGCAGCCCGGGGGGGACCCAGAGCACTGAAGCTTTCTTT. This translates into CASSPGGTQSTEAFF. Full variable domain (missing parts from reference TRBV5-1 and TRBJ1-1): KAGVTQTPRYLIKTRGQQVTLSCSPISGHRSVSWYQQTPGQGLQFLFEYFSETQRNKGNFPGRFSGRQFSNSRSEMNVSTLELGDSALYLCASSPGGTQSTEAFFGQGTRLTVV.

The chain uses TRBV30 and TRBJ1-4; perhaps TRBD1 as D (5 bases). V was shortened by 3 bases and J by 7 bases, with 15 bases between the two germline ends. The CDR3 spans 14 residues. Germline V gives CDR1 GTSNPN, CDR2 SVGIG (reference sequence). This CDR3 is CAWSNGGNGEKLFF. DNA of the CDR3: TGTGCCTGGAGCAACGGGGGGAACGGTGAAAAACTGTTTTTT.

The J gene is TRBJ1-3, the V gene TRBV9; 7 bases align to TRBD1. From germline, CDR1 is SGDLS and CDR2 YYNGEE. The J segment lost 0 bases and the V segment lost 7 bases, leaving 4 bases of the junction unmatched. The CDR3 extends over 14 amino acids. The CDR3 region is CASRPGGSGNTIYF. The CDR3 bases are TGTGCCAGCCGGCCAGGGGGCTCTGGAAACACCATATATTTT.

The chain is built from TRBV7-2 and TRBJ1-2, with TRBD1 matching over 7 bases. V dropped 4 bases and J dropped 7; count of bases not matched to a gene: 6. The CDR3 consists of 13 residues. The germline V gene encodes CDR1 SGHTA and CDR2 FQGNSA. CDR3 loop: CASSSRGGIGYTF. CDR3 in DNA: TGTGCCAGCAGCTCCAGGGGGGGCATTGGCTACACCTTC.

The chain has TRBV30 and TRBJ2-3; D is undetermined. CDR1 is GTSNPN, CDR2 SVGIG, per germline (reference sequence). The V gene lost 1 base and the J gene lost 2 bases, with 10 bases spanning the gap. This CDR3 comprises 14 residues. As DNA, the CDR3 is TGTGCCTGGAGTGGCCCACCGTACACAGATACGCAGTATTTT. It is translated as CAWSGPPYTDTQYF.

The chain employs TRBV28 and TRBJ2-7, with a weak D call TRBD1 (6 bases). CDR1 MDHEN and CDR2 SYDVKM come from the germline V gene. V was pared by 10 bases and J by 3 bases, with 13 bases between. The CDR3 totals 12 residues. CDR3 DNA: TGTGCCATCCAGGACAGACTCTACGAGCAGTACTTC. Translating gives CAIQDRLYEQYF.

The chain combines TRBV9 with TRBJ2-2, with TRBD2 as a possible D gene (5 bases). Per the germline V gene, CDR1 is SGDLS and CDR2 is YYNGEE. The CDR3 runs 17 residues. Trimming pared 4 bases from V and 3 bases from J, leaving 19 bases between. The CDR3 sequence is CASSSGSTSGDTGELFF. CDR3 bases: TGTGCCAGCAGCTCTGGTTCGACCTCCGGGGACACCGGGGAGCTGTTTTTT.

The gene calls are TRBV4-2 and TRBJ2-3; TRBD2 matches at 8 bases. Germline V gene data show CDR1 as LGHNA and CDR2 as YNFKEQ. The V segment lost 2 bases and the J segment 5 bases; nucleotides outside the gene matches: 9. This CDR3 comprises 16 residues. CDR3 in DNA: TGTGCCAGCAGCCAATCTCCGGGGGGGCTGGGAGATACGCAGTATTTT. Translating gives CASSQSPGGLGDTQYF.

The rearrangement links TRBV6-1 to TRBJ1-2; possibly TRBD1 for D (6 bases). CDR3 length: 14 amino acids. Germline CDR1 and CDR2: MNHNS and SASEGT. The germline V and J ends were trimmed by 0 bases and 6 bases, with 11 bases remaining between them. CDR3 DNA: TGTGCCAGCAGTGAAGCGGGAAGGGGGAATGGCTACACCTTC. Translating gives CASSEAGRGNGYTF.

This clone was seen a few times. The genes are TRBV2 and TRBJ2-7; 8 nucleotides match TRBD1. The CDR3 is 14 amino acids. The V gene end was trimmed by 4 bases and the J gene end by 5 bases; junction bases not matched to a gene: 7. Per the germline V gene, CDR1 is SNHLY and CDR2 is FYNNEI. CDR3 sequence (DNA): TGTGCCAGCAGTGCGGACAGGGTCTACCACGAGCAGTACTTC. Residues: CASSADRVYHEQYF.

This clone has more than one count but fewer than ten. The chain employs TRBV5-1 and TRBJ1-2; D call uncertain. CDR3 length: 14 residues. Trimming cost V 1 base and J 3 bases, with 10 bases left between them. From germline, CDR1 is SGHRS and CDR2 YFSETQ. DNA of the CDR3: TGCGCCAGCAGCTTGAACCGGGGAGACTATGGCTACACCTTC. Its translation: CASSLNRGDYGYTF.

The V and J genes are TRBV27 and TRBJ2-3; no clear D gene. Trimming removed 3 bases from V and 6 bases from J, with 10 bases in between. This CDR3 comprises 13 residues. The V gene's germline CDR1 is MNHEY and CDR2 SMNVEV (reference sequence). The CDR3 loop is CASSFGSGDTQYF. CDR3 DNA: TGTGCCAGCAGTTTTGGCTCCGGGGATACGCAGTATTTT.

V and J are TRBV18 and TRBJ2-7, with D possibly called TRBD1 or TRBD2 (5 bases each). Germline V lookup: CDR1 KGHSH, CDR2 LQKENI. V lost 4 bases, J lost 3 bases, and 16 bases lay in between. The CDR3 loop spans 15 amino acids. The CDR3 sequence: CASSRQKGTIYEQYF. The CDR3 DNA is TGTGCCAGCTCACGCCAAAAAGGGACCATCTACGAGCAGTACTTC.

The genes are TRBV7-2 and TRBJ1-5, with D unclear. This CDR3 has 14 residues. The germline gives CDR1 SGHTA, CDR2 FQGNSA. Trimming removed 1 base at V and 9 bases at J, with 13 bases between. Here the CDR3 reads CASSLDSQAGPQHF. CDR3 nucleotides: TGTGCCAGCAGCTTAGACAGCCAAGCGGGGCCCCAGCATTTT. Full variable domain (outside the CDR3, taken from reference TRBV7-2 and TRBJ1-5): GAGVSQSPSNKVTEKGKDVELRCDPISGHTALYWYRQSLGQGLEFLIYFQGNSAPDKSGLPSDRFSAERTGGSVSTLTIQRTQQEDSAVYLCASSLDSQAGPQHFGDGTRLSIL.

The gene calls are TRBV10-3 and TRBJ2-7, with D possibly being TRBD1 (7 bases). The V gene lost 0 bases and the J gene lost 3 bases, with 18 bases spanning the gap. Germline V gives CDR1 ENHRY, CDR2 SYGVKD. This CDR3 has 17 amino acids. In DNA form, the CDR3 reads TGTGCCATCAGTGAGTCTAGAAGACAGGGACTTTTCTACGAGCAGTACTTC. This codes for CAISESRRQGLFYEQYF.

This chain's CDR3 is CASSLALGPDGNTEAFF. The CDR3 DNA follows: TGTGCCAGCAGCTTAGCGCTAGGTCCCGACGGGAACACTGAAGCTTTCTTT. The rearrangement links TRBV7-2 to TRBJ1-1; no definite D call. Trimming pared 0 bases from V and 1 base from J, leaving 15 bases between. Germline CDR1 and CDR2: SGHTA and FQGNSA. The CDR3 length is 17 residues.

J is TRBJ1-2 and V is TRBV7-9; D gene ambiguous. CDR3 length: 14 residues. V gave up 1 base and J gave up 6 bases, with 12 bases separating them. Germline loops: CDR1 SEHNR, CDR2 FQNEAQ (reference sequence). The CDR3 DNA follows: TGTGCCAGCAGCTTAGGAAGGATGAATGATGGCTACACCTTC. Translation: CASSLGRMNDGYTF.

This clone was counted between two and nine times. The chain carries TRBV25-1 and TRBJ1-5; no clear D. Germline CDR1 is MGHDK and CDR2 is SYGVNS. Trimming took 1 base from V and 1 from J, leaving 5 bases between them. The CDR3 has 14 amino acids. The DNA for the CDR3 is TGTGCCAGCAGTGAATTAGACAGCAATCAGCCCCAGCATTTT. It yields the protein CASSELDSNQPQHF.

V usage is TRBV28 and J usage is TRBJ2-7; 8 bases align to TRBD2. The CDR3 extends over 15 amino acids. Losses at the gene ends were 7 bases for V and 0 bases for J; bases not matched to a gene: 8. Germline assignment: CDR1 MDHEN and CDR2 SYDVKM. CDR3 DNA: TGTGCCAGCACCGAGGGTGGGACTAGCTCCTACGAGCAGTACTTC. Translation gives CASTEGGTSSYEQYF.

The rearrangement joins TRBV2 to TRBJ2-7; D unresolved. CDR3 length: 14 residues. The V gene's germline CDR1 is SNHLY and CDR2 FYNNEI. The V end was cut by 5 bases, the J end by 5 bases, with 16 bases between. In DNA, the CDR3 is TGTGCCAGCAGTTACGGGCCCTCCGGCGACGAGCAGTACTTC. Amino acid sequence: CASSYGPSGDEQYF. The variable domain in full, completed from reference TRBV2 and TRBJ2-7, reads EPEVTQTPSHQVTQMGQEVILRCVPISNHLYFYWYRQILGQKVEFLVSFYNNEISEKSEIFDDQFSVERPDGSNFTLKIRSTKLEDSAMYFCASSYGPSGDEQYFGPGTRLTVT.

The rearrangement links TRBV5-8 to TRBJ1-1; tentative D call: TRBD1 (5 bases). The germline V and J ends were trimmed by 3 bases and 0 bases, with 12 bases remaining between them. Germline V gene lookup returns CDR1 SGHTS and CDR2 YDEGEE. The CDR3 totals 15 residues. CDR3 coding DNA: TGTGCCAGCAGCTGGGCCGGGGCGGTGAACACTGAAGCTTTCTTT. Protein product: CASSWAGAVNTEAFF.

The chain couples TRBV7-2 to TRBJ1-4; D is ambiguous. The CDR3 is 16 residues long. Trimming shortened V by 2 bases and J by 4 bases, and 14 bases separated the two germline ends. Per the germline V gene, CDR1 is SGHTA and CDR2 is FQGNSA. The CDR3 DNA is TGTGCCAGCAGCTTAAATCGGCCGAGCGGTAATGAAAAACTGTTTTTT. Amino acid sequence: CASSLNRPSGNEKLFF.

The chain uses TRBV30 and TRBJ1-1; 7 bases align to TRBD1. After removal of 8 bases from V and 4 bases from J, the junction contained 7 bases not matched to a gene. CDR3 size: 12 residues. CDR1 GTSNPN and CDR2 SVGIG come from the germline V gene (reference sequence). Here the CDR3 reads CAGHRGPTEAFF. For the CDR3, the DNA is TGTGCCGGGCACAGGGGACCCACTGAAGCTTTCTTT.

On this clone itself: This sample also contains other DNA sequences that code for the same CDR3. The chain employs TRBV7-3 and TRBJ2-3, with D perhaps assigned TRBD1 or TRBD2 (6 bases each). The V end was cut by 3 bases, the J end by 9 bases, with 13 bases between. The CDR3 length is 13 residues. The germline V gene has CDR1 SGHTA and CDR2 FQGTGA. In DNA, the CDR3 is TGTGCCAGCAGCTTGGGGGCTGGGGGGACGCAGTATTTT. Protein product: CASSLGAGGTQYF.

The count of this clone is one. CDR3 sequence (DNA): TGTGCCACCAGAGGGACCGTGAACACTGAAGCTTTCTTT. Translating gives CATRGTVNTEAFF. The V gene is TRBV28, the J gene TRBJ1-1; tentatively, D is TRBD1 (5 bases). Trimming took 10 bases from V and 0 from J, leaving 12 bases between them. CDR1 is MDHEN, CDR2 SYDVKM, per germline. The CDR3 runs 13 residues. Filled out from reference TRBV28 and TRBJ1-1, the complete variable domain reads DVKVTQSSRYLVKRTGEKVFLECVQDMDHENMFWYRQDPGLGLRLIYFSYDVKMKEKGDIPEGYSVSREKKERFSLILESASTNQTSMYLCATRGTVNTEAFFGQGTRLTVV.

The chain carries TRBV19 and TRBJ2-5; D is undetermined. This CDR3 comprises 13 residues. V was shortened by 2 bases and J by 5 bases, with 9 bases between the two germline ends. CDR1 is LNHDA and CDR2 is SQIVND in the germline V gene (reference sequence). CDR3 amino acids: CASSILGEETQYF. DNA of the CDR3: TGTGCCAGTAGTATATTGGGTGAGGAGACCCAGTACTTC. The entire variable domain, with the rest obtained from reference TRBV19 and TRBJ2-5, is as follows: DGGITQSPKYLFRKEGQNVTLSCEQNLNHDAMYWYRQDPGQGLRLIYYSQIVNDFQKGDIAEGYSVSREKKESFPLTVTSAQKNPTAFYLCASSILGEETQYFGPGTRLLVL.

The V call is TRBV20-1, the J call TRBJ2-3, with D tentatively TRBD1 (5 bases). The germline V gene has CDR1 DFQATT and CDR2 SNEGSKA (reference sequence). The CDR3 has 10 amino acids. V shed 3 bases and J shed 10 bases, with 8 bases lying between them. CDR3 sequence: CSASKGPQYF. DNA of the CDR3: TGCAGTGCTAGTAAGGGGCCGCAGTATTTT.

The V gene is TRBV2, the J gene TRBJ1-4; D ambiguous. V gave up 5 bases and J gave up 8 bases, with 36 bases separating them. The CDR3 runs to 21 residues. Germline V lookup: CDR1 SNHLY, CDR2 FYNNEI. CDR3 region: CASSTPKTIEFKEPREEKLFF. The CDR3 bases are TGTGCCAGCAGTACCCCAAAGACGATAGAATTTAAAGAGCCCCGGGAAGAAAAACTGTTTTTT.

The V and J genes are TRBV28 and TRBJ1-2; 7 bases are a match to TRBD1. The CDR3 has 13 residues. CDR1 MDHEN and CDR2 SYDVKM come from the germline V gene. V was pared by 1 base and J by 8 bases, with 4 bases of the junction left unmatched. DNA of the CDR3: TGTGCCAGCAGTTTATCGGCCAGGGGGGGCTACACCTTC. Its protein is CASSLSARGGYTF.